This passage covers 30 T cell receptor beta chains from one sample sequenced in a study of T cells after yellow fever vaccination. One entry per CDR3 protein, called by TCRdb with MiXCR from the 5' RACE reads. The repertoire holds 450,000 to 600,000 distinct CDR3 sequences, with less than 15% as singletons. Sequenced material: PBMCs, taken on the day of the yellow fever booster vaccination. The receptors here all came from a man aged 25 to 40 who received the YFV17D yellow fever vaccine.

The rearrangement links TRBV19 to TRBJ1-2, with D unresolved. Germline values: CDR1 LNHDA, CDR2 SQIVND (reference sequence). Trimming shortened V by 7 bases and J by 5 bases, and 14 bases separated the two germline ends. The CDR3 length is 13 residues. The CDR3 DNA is TGTGCCAGTAAGGAGGGTAAGGCGTATGGCTACACCTTC. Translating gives CASKEGKAYGYTF.

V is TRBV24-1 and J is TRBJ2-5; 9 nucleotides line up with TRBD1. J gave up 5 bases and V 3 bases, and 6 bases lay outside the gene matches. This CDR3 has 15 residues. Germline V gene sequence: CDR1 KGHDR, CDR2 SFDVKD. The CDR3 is CATSDPGTGIETQYF. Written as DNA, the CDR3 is TGTGCCACCAGTGATCCCGGGACAGGGATCGAGACCCAGTACTTC.

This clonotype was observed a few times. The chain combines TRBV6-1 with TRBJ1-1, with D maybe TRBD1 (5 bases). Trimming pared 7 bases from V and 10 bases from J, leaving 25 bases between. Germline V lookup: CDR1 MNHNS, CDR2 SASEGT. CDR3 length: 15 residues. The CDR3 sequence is CASTPSRGSPVGAFF. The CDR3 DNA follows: TGTGCCAGCACTCCATCGAGGGGCTCACCCGTAGGAGCTTTCTTT.

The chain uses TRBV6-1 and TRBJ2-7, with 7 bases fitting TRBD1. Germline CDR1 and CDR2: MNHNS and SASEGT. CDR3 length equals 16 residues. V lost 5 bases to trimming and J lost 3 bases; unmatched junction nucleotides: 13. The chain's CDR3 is CASSPPGRQGDYEQYF. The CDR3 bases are TGTGCCAGCAGTCCCCCCGGTCGGCAGGGGGACTACGAGCAGTACTTC.

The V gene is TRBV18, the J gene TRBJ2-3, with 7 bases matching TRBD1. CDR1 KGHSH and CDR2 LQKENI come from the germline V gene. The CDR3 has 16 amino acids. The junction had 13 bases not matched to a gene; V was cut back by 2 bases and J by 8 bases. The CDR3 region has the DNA TGTGCCAGCTCACCAACCGAGACAGGGTACGCCGGTACGCAGTATTTT. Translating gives CASSPTETGYAGTQYF.

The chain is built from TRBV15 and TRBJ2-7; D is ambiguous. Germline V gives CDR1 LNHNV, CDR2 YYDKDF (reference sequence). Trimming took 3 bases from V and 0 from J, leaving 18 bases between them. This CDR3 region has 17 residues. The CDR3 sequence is CATSSLESGASSYEQYF. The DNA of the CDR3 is TGTGCCACCAGCAGCCTCGAGTCCGGCGCAAGCTCCTACGAGCAGTACTTC.

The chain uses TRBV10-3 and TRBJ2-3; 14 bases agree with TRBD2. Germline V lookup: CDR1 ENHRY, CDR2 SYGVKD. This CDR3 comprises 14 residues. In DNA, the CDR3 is TGTGCATCGATGGGACTAGCGGGAGAGGGTACGCAGTATTTT. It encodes CASMGLAGEGTQYF.

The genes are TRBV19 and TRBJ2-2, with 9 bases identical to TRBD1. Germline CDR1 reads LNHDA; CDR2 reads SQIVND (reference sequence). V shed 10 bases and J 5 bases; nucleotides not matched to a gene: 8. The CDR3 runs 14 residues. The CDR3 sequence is CATTLTGGTGELFF. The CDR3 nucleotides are TGTGCCACTACACTGACAGGGGGAACCGGGGAGCTGTTTTTT.

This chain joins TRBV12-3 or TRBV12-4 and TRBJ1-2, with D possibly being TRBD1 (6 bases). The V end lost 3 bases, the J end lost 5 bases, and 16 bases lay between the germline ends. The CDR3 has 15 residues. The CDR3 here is CASSFSSTGRYGYTF. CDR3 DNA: TGTGCCAGCAGTTTTTCGAGCACAGGGCGGTATGGCTACACCTTC.

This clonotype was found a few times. The CDR3 loop is CSAMGAPGAGPNEQFF. The CDR3 nucleotides are TGCAGTGCAATGGGGGCCCCCGGGGCAGGGCCAAATGAGCAGTTCTTC. The chain uses TRBV20-1 and TRBJ2-1, with D maybe TRBD1 (6 bases). The germline V and J ends were trimmed by 6 bases and 7 bases, with 25 bases remaining between them. CDR1 and CDR2 (germline): DFQATT, SNEGSKA (reference sequence). This CDR3 region has 16 residues.

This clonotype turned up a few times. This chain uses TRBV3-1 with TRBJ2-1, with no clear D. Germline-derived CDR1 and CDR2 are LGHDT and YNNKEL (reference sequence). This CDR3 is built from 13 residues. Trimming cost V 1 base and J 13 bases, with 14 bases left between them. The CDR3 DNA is TGTGCCAGCAGCCAAGTTGTCAGCGCCGGACAGTTCTTC. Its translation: CASSQVVSAGQFF.

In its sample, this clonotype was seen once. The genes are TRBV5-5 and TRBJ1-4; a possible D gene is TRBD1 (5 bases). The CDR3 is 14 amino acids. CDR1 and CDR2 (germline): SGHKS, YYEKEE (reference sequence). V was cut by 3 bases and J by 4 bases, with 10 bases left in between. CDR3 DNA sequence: TGTGCCAGCAGCTCGGGACTCCTTAATGAAAAACTGTTTTTT. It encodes CASSSGLLNEKLFF.

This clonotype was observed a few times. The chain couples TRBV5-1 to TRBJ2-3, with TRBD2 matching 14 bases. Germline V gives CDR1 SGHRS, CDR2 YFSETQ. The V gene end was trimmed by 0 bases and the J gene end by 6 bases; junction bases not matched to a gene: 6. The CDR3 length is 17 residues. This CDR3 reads CASSLVGTSGSLDTQYF. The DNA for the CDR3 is TGCGCCAGCAGCTTGGTCGGGACTAGCGGGAGCTTGGATACGCAGTATTTT.

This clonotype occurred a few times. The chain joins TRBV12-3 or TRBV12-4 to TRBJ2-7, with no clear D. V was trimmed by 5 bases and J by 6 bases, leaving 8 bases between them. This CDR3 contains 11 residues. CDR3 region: CASSESVEQYF. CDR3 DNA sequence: TGTGCCAGCAGTGAGTCCGTCGAGCAGTACTTC.

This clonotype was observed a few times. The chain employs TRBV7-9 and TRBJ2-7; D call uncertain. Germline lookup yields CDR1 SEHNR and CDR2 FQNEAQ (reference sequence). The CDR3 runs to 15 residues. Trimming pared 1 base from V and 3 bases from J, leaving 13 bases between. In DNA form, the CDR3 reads TGTGCCAGCAGCTTAGTTCTGGGCCCACACTACGAGCAGTACTTC. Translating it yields CASSLVLGPHYEQYF.

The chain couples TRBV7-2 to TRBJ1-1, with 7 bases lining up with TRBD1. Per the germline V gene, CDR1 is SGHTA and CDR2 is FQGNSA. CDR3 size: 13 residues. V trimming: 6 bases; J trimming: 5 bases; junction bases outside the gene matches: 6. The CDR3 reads CASRADRVTEAFF. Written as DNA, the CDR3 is TGTGCCAGCAGAGCCGACAGGGTGACTGAAGCTTTCTTT.

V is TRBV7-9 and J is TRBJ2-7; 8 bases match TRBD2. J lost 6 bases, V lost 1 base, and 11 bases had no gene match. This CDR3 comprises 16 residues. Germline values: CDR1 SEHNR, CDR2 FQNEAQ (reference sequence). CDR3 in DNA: TGTGCCAGCAGCTTAGGTCCGGGAGCGGGAGATGGCGAGCAGTACTTC. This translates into CASSLGPGAGDGEQYF.

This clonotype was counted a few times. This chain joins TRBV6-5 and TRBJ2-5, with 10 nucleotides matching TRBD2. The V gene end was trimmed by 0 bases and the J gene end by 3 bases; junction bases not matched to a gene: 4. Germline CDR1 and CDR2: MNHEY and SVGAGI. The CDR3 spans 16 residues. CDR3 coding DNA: TGTGCCAGCAGTTACTCACCACTAGCGGGAAAAGAGACCCAGTACTTC. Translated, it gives CASSYSPLAGKETQYF.

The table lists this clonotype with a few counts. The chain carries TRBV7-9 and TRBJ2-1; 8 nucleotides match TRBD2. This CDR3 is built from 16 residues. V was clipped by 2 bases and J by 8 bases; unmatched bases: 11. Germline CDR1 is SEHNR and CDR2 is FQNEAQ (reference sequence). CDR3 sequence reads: CASSLLTSGSAYEQFF. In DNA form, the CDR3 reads TGTGCCAGCAGCTTACTAACAAGCGGGAGTGCGTATGAGCAGTTCTTC.

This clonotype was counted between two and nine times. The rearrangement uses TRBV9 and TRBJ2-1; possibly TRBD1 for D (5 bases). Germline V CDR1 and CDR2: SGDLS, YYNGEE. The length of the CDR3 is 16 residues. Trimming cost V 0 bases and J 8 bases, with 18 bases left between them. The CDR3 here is CASSVAPPAGLHEQFF. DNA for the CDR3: TGTGCCAGCAGCGTAGCACCCCCCGCAGGGCTACATGAGCAGTTCTTC.

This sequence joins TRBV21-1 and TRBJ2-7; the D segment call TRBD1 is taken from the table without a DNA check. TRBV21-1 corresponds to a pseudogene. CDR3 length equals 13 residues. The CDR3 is CASSKWDTYEQYF. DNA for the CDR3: TGTGCCAGCAGCAAGTGGGACACCTACGAGCAGTACTTC.

The CDR3 coding sequence is TGTGCCAGCAGTTACAGAGGGACAGGGGCCTCCTACGAGCAGTACTTC. Its protein is CASSYRGTGASYEQYF. V usage is TRBV6-2 or TRBV6-3 and J usage is TRBJ2-7; 10 nucleotides align to TRBD1. V was clipped by 2 bases and J by 0 bases; unmatched bases: 4. Germline loops: CDR1 MNHEY, CDR2 SVGEGT. The CDR3 is 16 residues long.

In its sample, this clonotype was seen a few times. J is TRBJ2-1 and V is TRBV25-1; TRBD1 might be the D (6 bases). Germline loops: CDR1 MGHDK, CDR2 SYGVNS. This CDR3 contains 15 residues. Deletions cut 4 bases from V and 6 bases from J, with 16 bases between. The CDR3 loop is CASSGWGLGTNEQFF. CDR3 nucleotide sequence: TGTGCCAGCAGTGGGTGGGGGCTGGGGACCAATGAGCAGTTCTTC.

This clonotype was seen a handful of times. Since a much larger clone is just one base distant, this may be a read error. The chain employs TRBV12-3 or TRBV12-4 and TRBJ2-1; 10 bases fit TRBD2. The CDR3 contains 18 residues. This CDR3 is CASCFRSSSGSLHNEQFF. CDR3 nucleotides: TGTGCCAGCTGTTTTCGGTCTTCTAGCGGGAGTCTCCACAATGAGCAGTTCTTC.

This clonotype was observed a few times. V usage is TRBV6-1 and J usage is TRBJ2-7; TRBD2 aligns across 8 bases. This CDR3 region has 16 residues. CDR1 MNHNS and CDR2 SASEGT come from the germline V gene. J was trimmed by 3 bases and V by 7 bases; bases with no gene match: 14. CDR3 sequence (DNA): TGTGCCAGCACCTACAGGTGGGCGGGAGGAAACTACGAGCAGTACTTC. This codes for CASTYRWAGGNYEQYF.

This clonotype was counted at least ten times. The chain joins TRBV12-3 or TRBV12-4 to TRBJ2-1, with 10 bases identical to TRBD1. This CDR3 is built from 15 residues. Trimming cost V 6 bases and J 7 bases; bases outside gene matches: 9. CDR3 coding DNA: TGTGCCAGCAGCCCGGACAGGGGGTCGTATAATGAGCAGTTCTTC. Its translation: CASSPDRGSYNEQFF.

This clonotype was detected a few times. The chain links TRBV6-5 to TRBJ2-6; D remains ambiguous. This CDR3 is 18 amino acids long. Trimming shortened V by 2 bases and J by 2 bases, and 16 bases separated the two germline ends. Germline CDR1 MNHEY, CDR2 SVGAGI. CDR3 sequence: CASSYGVGLTPGANVLTF. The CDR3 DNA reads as TGTGCCAGCAGTTACGGTGTAGGGTTGACCCCTGGGGCCAACGTCCTGACTTTC.

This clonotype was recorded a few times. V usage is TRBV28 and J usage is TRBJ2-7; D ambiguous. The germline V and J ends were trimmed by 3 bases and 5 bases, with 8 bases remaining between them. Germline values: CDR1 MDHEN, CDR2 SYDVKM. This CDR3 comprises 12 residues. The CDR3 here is CASSFVRDEQYF. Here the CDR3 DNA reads TGTGCCAGCAGTTTCGTCCGGGACGAGCAGTACTTC.

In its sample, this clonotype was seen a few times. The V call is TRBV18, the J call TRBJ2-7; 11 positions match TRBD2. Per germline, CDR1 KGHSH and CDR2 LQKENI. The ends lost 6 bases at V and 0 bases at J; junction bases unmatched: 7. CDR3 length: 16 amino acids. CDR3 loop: CASSGTSGLSSYEQYF. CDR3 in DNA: TGTGCCAGCTCTGGGACTAGCGGACTGAGCTCCTACGAGCAGTACTTC.

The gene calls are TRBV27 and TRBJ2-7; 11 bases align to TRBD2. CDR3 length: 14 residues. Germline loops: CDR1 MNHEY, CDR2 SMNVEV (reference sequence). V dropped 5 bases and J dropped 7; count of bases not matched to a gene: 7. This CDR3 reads CASSILAGVEEQYF. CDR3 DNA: TGTGCCAGCAGTATACTAGCGGGAGTGGAGGAGCAGTACTTC.